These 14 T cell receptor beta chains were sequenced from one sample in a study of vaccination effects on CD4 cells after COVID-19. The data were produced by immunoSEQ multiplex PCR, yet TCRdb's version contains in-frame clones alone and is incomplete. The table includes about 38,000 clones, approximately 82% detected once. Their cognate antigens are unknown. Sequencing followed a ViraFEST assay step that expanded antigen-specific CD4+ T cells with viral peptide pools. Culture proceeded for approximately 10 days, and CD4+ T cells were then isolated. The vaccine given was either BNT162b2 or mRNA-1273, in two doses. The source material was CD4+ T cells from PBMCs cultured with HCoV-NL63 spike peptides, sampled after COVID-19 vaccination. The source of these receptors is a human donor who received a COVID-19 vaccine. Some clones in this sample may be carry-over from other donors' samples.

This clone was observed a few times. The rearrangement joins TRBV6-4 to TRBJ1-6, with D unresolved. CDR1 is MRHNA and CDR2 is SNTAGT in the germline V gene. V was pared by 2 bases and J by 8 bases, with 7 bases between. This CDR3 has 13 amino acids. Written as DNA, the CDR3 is TGTGCCAGCAGTGACACGAGGGATTCACCCCTCCACTTT. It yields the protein CASSDTRDSPLHF.

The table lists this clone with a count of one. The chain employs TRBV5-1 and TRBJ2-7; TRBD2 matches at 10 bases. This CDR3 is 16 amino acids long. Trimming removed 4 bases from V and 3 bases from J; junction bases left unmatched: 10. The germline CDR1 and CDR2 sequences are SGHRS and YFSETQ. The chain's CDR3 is CASSRGSGGPIYEQYV. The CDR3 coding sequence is TGCGCCAGCAGCCGGGGTAGCGGGGGGCCCATCTACGAGCAGTACGTC.

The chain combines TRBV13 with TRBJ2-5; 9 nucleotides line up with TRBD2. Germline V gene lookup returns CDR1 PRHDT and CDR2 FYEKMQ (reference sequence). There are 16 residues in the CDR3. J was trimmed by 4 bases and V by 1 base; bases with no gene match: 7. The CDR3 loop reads CASSLVARGGLETQYF. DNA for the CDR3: TGTGCCAGCAGCTTAGTGGCGCGGGGGGGCCTAGAGACCCAGTACTTC.

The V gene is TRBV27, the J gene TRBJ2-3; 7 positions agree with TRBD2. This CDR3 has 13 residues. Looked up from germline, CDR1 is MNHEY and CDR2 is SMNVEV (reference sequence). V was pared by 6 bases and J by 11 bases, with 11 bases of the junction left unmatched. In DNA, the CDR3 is TGTGCCAGCAGGGTTATGGCGGGGGAAAGGCAGTATTTT. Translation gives CASRVMAGERQYF.

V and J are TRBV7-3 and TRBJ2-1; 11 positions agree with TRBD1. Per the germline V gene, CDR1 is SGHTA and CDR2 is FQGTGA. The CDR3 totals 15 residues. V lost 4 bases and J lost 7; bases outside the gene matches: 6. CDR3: CASSSGTGGINEQFF. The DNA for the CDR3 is TGTGCCAGCAGCTCGGGGACAGGGGGGATTAATGAGCAGTTCTTC.

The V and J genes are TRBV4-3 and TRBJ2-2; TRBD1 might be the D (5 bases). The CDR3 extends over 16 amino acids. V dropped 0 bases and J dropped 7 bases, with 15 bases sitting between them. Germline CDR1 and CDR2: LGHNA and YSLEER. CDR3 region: CASSQDRRRVVGELFF. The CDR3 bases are TGCGCCAGCAGCCAAGATAGGCGCAGGGTCGTCGGGGAGCTGTTTTTT.

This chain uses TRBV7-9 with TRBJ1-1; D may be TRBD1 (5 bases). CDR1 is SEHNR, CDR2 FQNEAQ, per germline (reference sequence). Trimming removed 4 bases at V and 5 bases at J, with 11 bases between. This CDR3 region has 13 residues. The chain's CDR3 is CASSSGTNTEAFF. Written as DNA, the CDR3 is TGTGCCAGCAGCTCCGGGACCAATACTGAAGCTTTCTTT.

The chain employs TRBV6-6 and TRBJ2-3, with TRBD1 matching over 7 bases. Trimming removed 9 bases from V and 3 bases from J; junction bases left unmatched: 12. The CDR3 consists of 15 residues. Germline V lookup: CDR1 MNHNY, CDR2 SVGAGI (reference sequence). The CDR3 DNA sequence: TGTGCCAGAAAATACAGGGGAACAGGGACAGATACGCAGTATTTT. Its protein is CARKYRGTGTDTQYF.

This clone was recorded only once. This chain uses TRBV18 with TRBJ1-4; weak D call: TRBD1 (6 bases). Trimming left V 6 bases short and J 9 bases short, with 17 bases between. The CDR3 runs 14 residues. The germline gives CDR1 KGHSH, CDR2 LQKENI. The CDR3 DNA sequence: TGTGCCAGCTCCCTAGACCGGGACACACAAAAACTGTTTTTT. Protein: CASSLDRDTQKLFF.

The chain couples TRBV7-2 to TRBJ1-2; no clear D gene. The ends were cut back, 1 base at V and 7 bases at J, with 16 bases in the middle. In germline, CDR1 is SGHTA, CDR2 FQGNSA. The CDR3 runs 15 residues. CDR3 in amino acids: CASSLEGSLLSGYTF. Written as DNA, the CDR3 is TGTGCCAGCAGCTTAGAGGGCAGCCTTTTATCTGGCTACACCTTC.

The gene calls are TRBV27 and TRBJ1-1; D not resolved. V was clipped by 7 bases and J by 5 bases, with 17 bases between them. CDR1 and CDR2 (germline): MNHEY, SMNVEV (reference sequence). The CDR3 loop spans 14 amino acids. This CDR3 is CASIGPHAETEAFF. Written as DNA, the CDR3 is TGTGCCAGCATCGGTCCACACGCAGAGACTGAAGCTTTCTTT.

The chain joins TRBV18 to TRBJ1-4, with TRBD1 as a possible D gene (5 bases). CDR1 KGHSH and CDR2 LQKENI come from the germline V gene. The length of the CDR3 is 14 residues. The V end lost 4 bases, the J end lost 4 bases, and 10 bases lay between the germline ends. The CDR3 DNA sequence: TGTGCCAGCTCACGGGACCTCGATAATGAAAAACTGTTTTTT. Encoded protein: CASSRDLDNEKLFF.

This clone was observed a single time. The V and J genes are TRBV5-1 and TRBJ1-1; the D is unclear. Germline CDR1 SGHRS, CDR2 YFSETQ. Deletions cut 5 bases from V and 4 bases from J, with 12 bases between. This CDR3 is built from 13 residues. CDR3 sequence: CASSQNEPTEAFF. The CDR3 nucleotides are TGCGCCAGCAGTCAGAATGAGCCCACTGAAGCTTTCTTT. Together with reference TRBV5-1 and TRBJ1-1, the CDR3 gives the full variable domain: KAGVTQTPRYLIKTRGQQVTLSCSPISGHRSVSWYQQTPGQGLQFLFEYFSETQRNKGNFPGRFSGRQFSNSRSEMNVSTLELGDSALYLCASSQNEPTEAFFGQGTRLTVV.

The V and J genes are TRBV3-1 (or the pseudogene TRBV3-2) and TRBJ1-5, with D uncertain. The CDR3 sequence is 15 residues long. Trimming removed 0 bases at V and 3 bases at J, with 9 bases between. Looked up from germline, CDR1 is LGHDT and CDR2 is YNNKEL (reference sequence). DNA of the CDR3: TGTGCCAGCAGCCAAGATCCACCGATCAATCAGCCCCAGCATTTT. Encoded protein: CASSQDPPINQPQHF.